This T cell receptor (beta chain) was captured in a study of identical twins. Trimming cost V 7 bases and J 4 bases, with 14 bases left between them. CDR3 length: 14 amino acids. CDR1 and CDR2 (germline): LGHDT, YNNKEL (reference sequence). Study-wide results and caveats: In cord blood, abundant beta clonotypes had fewer insertions; memory showed no trend.

The cDNA had a unique molecular identifier and a template-switch universal primer site. TCRdb fed the 5' RACE reads into MiXCR, producing one record per CDR3 protein. The data hold around 250,000 distinct CDR3 sequences, with around 8.3% observed a single time. Everyone who donated was a healthy Caucasian. About this clonotype: Antigen: not known.

These same data were also listed under a study on yellow fever vaccine responses in identical twins. Per that paper: Vaccine T cell responses of twins reportedly seemed partly convergent and partly personalized.

The receptor was isolated from a woman younger than 30 in good health. The chain employs TRBV3-1 and TRBJ2-1; unclear D gene. The sample was CD8+ T cells sorted from blood. The CDR3 DNA reads TGTGCCAGCACCTCAAATGGTCTTTACAATGAGCAGTTCTTC. This encodes CASTSNGLYNEQFF.